What follows describes a single T cell receptor beta chain. This clone came up once. What antigen it recognizes has not been identified. Base qualities are not recorded, but no much larger clone differs from it by a single base. Each collaborating institution followed its own protocols to collect whole blood in K2EDTA tubes. For TCRbeta analysis, collaborators shipped samples as frozen whole blood, isolated PBMCs, or DNA extracted from either of those sample types. This sample was taken from a study of blood T cell repertoires in COVID-19 (dated by TCRdb to 2019 to 2021). With regard to the full study: Collaborator samples came from the United States, Italy and Spain and covered acute and convalescent phases of COVID-19. The repertoires were released in a freely available public database intended as a resource for research on the immune response to SARS-CoV-2. Nearly every sample came with metadata listing a de-identified subject ID, COVID-19 status, age in years and sex. Samples were obtained from the ongoing ImmuneRACE study (first 160 participants) and from some 1,200 subjects provided by 6 global collaborators. Subjects who had been exposed to COVID-19, were actively infected with it, or had recovered from it provided the deeply sampled blood TCRbeta repertoires that made up the dataset. Where available, HLA class I and class II types were obtained from metadata supplied by the sample provider rather than from assay-based typing. The material from the prospective study consisted of cDNA or gDNA derived from T cells, B-cell-depleted T cells, or PBMCs.

Results and caveats for the whole study, not just this receptor: The quantity of clinical and demographic metadata differed by source and by participant and was supplied without curation.

The germline V gene provides CDR1 SNHLY and CDR2 FYNNEI. The CDR3, from cysteine to phenylalanine, totals 14 residues. Only the CDR3 region is kept as DNA, spanning 42 bases read in frame from base 1. V loses 0 bases, J loses 5 bases, and the germline ends lie 10 bases apart. TCRbeta CDR3 regions were amplified from genomic DNA by means of the immunoSEQ Assay, a bias-controlled multiplex PCR. Per the authors' processing: The number of nucleated cells in each sample was estimated from the amplification of reference gene primers within the assay. To quantify the absolute abundance of each unique TCRbeta CDR3 rearrangement, sequence reads were collapsed and filtered. For each sample, productive Simpson clonality was calculated as the square root of Simpson's diversity index over productive rearrangements. The source is immuneACCESS, and TCRdb retained only in-frame sequences with V and J called. Part of the clones is not carried over; for the studies checked, unresolved V genes explain less than half of this, and the remainder is unexplained. V and J calls and clone size are copied from that table; D and trimming were computed from the DNA. The sample table records over 150,000 clones; 84% of these occur just once. Roughly 6.8% of the sample is held by the ten biggest clonotypes.

The chain couples TRBV2 to TRBJ2-5, with TRBD1 as a weak D call on 6 bases. The sample consisted of peripheral blood. This clonotype was obtained from a human donor in a cohort sampled during active COVID-19. CDR3 region: CASSEAWGQETQYF. The bases read TGTGCCAGCAGTGAAGCGTGGGGGCAGGAGACCCAGTACTTC.